Following are 31 T cell receptor beta chains from one sample sequenced in a study of type 1 and type 2 diabetes patients. Amplification started from genomic DNA. Multiplex PCR with 30 forward and 13 reverse primers amplified the TCR beta CDR3. TCRdb independently ran MiXCR on the multiplex PCR reads; one entry per CDR3 protein. Of about 270,000 distinct CDR3 sequences listed, roughly 50% are singletons. Sequenced input: peripheral blood mononuclear cells (PBMCs). Receptor source: a man between 18 and 29 years old with type 2 diabetes.

The V call is TRBV6-5, the J call TRBJ1-2, with D possibly TRBD1 on 5 matching bases. Germline V CDR1 and CDR2: MNHEY, SVGAGI. The CDR3 loop spans 15 amino acids. The V gene lost 6 bases and the J gene lost 0 bases, with 14 bases spanning the gap. Written as DNA, the CDR3 is TGTGCCAGCAGGGAAGACAGCCGGCCTAACTATGGCTACACCTTC. Protein product: CASREDSRPNYGYTF.

The V gene is TRBV7-2, the J gene TRBJ2-5; 9 bases map to TRBD1. The CDR3 is 14 residues long. Trimming took 5 bases from V and 5 from J; bases not matched to a gene: 6. Germline loops: CDR1 SGHTA, CDR2 FQGNSA. CDR3 bases: TGTGCCAGCAGCCGGACAGGGGAGGAGGAGACCCAGTACTTC. This translates into CASSRTGEEETQYF.

V usage is TRBV25-1 and J usage is TRBJ1-4; TRBD1 matches 8 bases. Trimming at V came to 6 bases and at J to 6 bases, leaving 9 bases not matched to a gene. The CDR3 spans 15 residues. Germline V gene sequence: CDR1 MGHDK, CDR2 SYGVNS. CDR3 nucleotide sequence: TGTGCCAGCAGGGGGATCGGGACAGGTTATGAAAAACTGTTTTTT. Its protein is CASRGIGTGYEKLFF.

The count of this clonotype is one. Germline and junction disagree at one end, which may indicate a read error. The V call is TRBV10-3, the J call TRBJ2-2; D unclear. In germline, CDR1 is ENHRY, CDR2 SYGVKD. The CDR3 contains 15 residues. In DNA, the CDR3 is TGTGCCAGCAGTGAAGTCTGGGGTAACACCGGGGAGCTGTTTTTT. It translates to CASSEVWGNTGELFF.

The sample holds a few counts of this clonotype. The V call is TRBV28, the J call TRBJ2-7; 7 positions agree with TRBD2. Germline lookup yields CDR1 MDHEN and CDR2 SYDVKM. The CDR3 extends over 14 amino acids. With 3 bases clipped from V and 6 bases from J, the junction kept 8 bases outside the gene matches. The CDR3 nucleotides read TGTGCCAGCAGTTTCCGCCCTGCGGGAGCCGAGCAGTACTTC. Translation gives CASSFRPAGAEQYF.

The V and J genes are TRBV2 and TRBJ1-6; D uncertain. The CDR3 length is 16 residues. Germline V gives CDR1 SNHLY, CDR2 FYNNEI. The germline V and J ends were trimmed by 8 bases and 5 bases, with 19 bases remaining between them. CDR3 nucleotide sequence: TGTGCCAGCGACGCTTCAGTGCTCGGCCATAATTCACCCCTCCACTTT. This sequence encodes CASDASVLGHNSPLHF.

V is TRBV2 and J is TRBJ1-1; D gene ambiguous. The length of the CDR3 is 13 residues. Trimming left V 10 bases short and J 3 bases short, with 15 bases between. Germline V gene sequence: CDR1 SNHLY, CDR2 FYNNEI. The CDR3 sequence: CATKPGPDTEAFF. CDR3 nucleotide sequence: TGTGCCACCAAGCCGGGTCCGGACACTGAAGCTTTCTTT.

The rearrangement joins TRBV7-2 to TRBJ1-1; 7 nucleotides align to TRBD1. CDR1 SGHTA and CDR2 FQGNSA come from the germline V gene. The V and J ends lost 3 bases and 8 bases, in that order; junction bases with no gene match: 6. The CDR3 has 13 residues. The CDR3 is CASSFTGTAEAFF. The DNA of the CDR3 is TGTGCCAGCAGCTTTACCGGGACAGCCGAAGCTTTCTTT.

Concerning this clonotype itself: A read error may produce the germline difference seen at one junction end. CDR3 DNA sequence: TGTGCCAGTAGCTTAGCGCAGGGGGCTAATGAAAAACTGTTTTTT. This sequence encodes CASSLAQGANEKLFF. The V call is TRBV7-8, the J call TRBJ1-4; 7 nucleotides line up with TRBD1. The CDR3 has 15 amino acids. Germline lookup yields CDR1 SGHVS and CDR2 FQNEAQ.

The V call is TRBV7-2, the J call TRBJ1-2; 7 nucleotides align to TRBD1. Germline V gene lookup returns CDR1 SGHTA and CDR2 FQGNSA. This CDR3 comprises 14 residues. The junction had 6 bases not matched to a gene; V was cut back by 5 bases and J by 3 bases. CDR3 in amino acids: CASSITGADYGYTF. The CDR3 DNA is TGTGCCAGCAGCATAACAGGGGCCGACTATGGCTACACCTTC.

This chain uses TRBV7-3 with TRBJ1-1, with D perhaps TRBD1 (5 bases). CDR1 SGHTA and CDR2 FQGTGA come from the germline V gene. V was pared by 3 bases and J by 2 bases, with 10 bases between. The length of the CDR3 is 14 residues. CDR3 amino acids: CASSLTRVNTEAFF. In nucleotides, the CDR3 is TGTGCCAGCAGCTTGACCAGGGTTAACACTGAAGCTTTCTTT.

On this clonotype itself: This could be a read error, since a much larger clone is one nucleotide away. This sequence joins TRBV10-1 and TRBJ2-4; maybe TRBD1 (6 bases). Near its end, the DNA agrees better with TRBJ2-7, so the J call may be wrong. Looked up from germline, CDR1 is WNHNN and CDR2 is SYGVQD (reference sequence). The CDR3 has 13 amino acids. CDR3 protein: CAISNGQTYEQYF. CDR3 nucleotides: TGTGCCATCAGTAACGGACAGACCTACGAGCAGTACTTC.

The chain recombines TRBV15 with TRBJ2-3, with no clear D. The CDR3 loop spans 13 amino acids. Germline CDR1 and CDR2: LNHNV and YYDKDF (reference sequence). V lost 0 bases to trimming and J lost 5 bases, with 6 bases between them. The CDR3 DNA is TGTGCCACCAGCAGAGACGTGGAAGATACGCAGTATTTT. This translates into CATSRDVEDTQYF.

The chain is built from TRBV25-1 and TRBJ2-3, with TRBD2 identical over 10 bases. Germline V gene lookup returns CDR1 MGHDK and CDR2 SYGVNS. The CDR3 length is 15 residues. The V and J ends lost 2 bases and 1 base, in that order; junction bases with no gene match: 0. In nucleotides, the CDR3 is TGTGCCAGCAGTGAAGGACTAGCGGGCACAGATACGCAGTATTTT. Its translation is CASSEGLAGTDTQYF. Together with reference TRBV25-1 and TRBJ2-3, the CDR3 gives the full variable domain: EADIYQTPRYLVIGTGKKITLECSQTMGHDKMYWYQQDPGMELHLIHYSYGVNSTEKGDLSSESTVSRIRTEHFPLTLESARPSHTSQYLCASSEGLAGTDTQYFGPGTRLTVL.

This chain connects TRBV6-5 to TRBJ2-7; D remains unclear. The CDR3 is 13 residues long. The V gene's germline CDR1 is MNHEY and CDR2 SVGAGI. The germline V and J ends were trimmed by 5 bases and 2 bases, with 10 bases remaining between them. Written as DNA, the CDR3 is TGTGCCAGCAGTCTCATGCTCCCCTACGAGCAGTACTTC. Residues: CASSLMLPYEQYF.

The chain joins TRBV9 to TRBJ2-5, with D possibly being TRBD1 (6 bases). This CDR3 spans 16 amino acids. Germline CDR1 and CDR2: SGDLS and YYNGEE. The V end was cut by 3 bases, the J end by 5 bases, with 20 bases between. The CDR3 DNA sequence: TGTGCCAGCAGCGCACCTACTCTAGCAAGGGGGGAGACCCAGTACTTC. It yields the protein CASSAPTLARGETQYF.

This clonotype was detected a few times. The rearrangement joins TRBV9 to TRBJ2-5; D is possibly TRBD1 (6 bases). V lost 0 bases to trimming and J lost 4 bases, with 13 bases between them. The CDR3 extends over 15 amino acids. The germline V gene encodes CDR1 SGDLS and CDR2 YYNGEE. CDR3 bases: TGTGCCAGCAGCGTAGGCCCAGGGGTGGGAGAGACCCAGTACTTC. Protein: CASSVGPGVGETQYF.

This clonotype appeared a few times. The chain combines TRBV20-1 with TRBJ2-7, with unresolved D. The V gene's germline CDR1 is DFQATT and CDR2 SNEGSKA (reference sequence). CDR3 length: 11 residues. Trimming removed 7 bases at V and 5 bases at J, with 12 bases between. The CDR3 is CSVREYNEQYF. The CDR3 nucleotides are TGCAGTGTTAGGGAATATAACGAGCAGTACTTC.

This chain links TRBV12-3 or TRBV12-4 with TRBJ2-1; no reliable D call. There are 11 residues in the CDR3. The V end was cut by 2 bases, the J end by 7 bases, with 3 bases between. CDR3 amino acids: CASSLMNEQFF. The CDR3, as DNA: TGTGCCAGCAGTTTAATGAATGAGCAGTTCTTC.

This chain uses TRBV9 with TRBJ1-6; D is ambiguous. V was pared by 9 bases and J by 5 bases, with 15 bases between. Germline assignment: CDR1 SGDLS and CDR2 YYNGEE. The CDR3 runs to 14 residues. The CDR3 here is CATSPKENNSPLHF. CDR3 nucleotide sequence: TGTGCCACTTCACCCAAGGAGAATAATTCACCCCTCCACTTT.

The rearrangement uses TRBV9 and TRBJ2-7, with 11 positions matching TRBD1. V shed 4 bases and J 5 bases; nucleotides not matched to a gene: 8. CDR1 and CDR2 from the germline V gene are SGDLS and YYNGEE. The length of the CDR3 is 15 residues. The CDR3 DNA reads TGTGCCAGCAGCCCCGGGACAGGGGGTTTCGACGAGCAGTACTTC. This codes for CASSPGTGGFDEQYF.

The chain employs TRBV7-3 and TRBJ1-1; D ambiguous. Germline assignment: CDR1 SGHTA and CDR2 FQGTGA. V was trimmed by 4 bases and J by 0 bases, leaving 9 bases between them. The CDR3 is made up of 14 amino acids. In DNA, the CDR3 is TGTGCCAGCAGCTCTAGCGGAGTGAACACTGAAGCTTTCTTT. Protein: CASSSSGVNTEAFF.

This clonotype has a count of ten or more. This chain connects TRBV10-3 to TRBJ2-7; 8 nucleotides match TRBD2. CDR1 is ENHRY, CDR2 SYGVKD, per germline. The length of the CDR3 is 14 residues. Losses at the gene ends were 5 bases for V and 1 base for J; bases not matched to a gene: 4. CDR3 DNA: TGTGCCATCAGTAGCCTAGCGGGTTCCTACGAGCAGTACTTC. Protein sequence: CAISSLAGSYEQYF.

This chain connects TRBV2 to TRBJ2-7; no reliable D call. CDR3 size: 14 residues. V lost 6 bases, J lost 2 bases, and 14 bases lay in between. Germline loops: CDR1 SNHLY, CDR2 FYNNEI. CDR3 coding DNA: TGTGCCAGCAGCTTGCCACCGCCGGCCTACGAGCAGTACTTC. It specifies CASSLPPPAYEQYF.

The table lists this clonotype with a few counts. The chain is built from TRBV7-2 and TRBJ2-3, with 10 bases fitting TRBD2. CDR1 and CDR2 from the germline V gene are SGHTA and FQGNSA. The V and J ends lost 3 bases and 0 bases, in that order; junction bases with no gene match: 6. This CDR3 has 17 amino acids. In DNA, the CDR3 is TGTGCCAGCAGCTTGCTTGGACTAGCGGTGAGCACAGATACGCAGTATTTT. This encodes CASSLLGLAVSTDTQYF.

Regarding this clonotype: A much larger clone differs by one base, so this may be a read error. This likely comes from a read error, as the CDR3 has no conserved phenylalanine or tryptophan at its end. V and J are TRBV2 and TRBJ2-5; D is perhaps TRBD1 (6 bases). The V gene lost 6 bases and the J gene lost 5 bases, with 7 bases spanning the gap. The length of the CDR3 is 11 residues. The germline V gene has CDR1 SNHLY and CDR2 FYNNEI. Written as DNA, the CDR3 is TGTGCCAGCAGGCAGGGGGAGACCCAGTACCTC. It yields the protein CASRQGETQYL.

The sample holds a few counts of this clonotype. This chain joins TRBV13 and TRBJ2-2; no clear D. CDR1 and CDR2 (germline): PRHDT, FYEKMQ (reference sequence). This CDR3 has 14 amino acids. V lost 5 bases, J lost 0 bases, and 7 bases lay in between. This CDR3 is CASSPHPNTGELFF. CDR3 in DNA: TGTGCCAGCAGCCCTCACCCGAACACCGGGGAGCTGTTTTTT.

In this sample, this clonotype turned up many times. This chain's CDR3 is CSAVKREANEQYF. Written as DNA, the CDR3 is TGCAGTGCTGTGAAGCGGGAGGCGAACGAGCAGTACTTC. The chain couples TRBV20-1 to TRBJ2-7; 9 nucleotides agree with TRBD2. CDR3 length: 13 residues. Trimming at V came to 5 bases and at J to 5 bases, leaving 7 bases not matched to a gene. From germline, CDR1 is DFQATT and CDR2 SNEGSKA (reference sequence).

The CDR3 sequence is CASAGQGSYNEQFF. For the CDR3, the DNA is TGTGCCAGCGCGGGACAGGGGTCCTACAATGAGCAGTTCTTC. The chain joins TRBV27 to TRBJ2-1; 10 bases align to TRBD1. V was pared by 8 bases and J by 1 base, with 2 bases of the junction left unmatched. This CDR3 has 14 amino acids. Germline V gene sequence: CDR1 MNHEY, CDR2 SMNVEV (reference sequence).

This clonotype was observed a handful of times. This chain joins TRBV6-5 and TRBJ2-5; no clear D. V was trimmed by 0 bases and J by 4 bases, leaving 9 bases between them. Germline-derived CDR1 and CDR2 are MNHEY and SVGAGI. CDR3 size: 14 residues. The CDR3 nucleotides read TGTGCCAGCAGTTACTCGCAGGAGTTAGAGACCCAGTACTTC. Its translation is CASSYSQELETQYF.

This rearrangement joins TRBV20-1 to TRBJ1-6; D is ambiguous. Germline values: CDR1 DFQATT, CDR2 SNEGSKA (reference sequence). The CDR3 totals 14 residues. Between the trimmed V and J ends, which lost 6 bases and 0 bases, there was a span of 9 bases. CDR3: CSANMRSYNSPLHF. The DNA of the CDR3 is TGCAGTGCCAACATGCGCTCCTATAATTCACCCCTCCACTTT.